Included here is one T cell receptor beta chain sequence, with context. The data belong to a study of blood T cell repertoires in COVID-19. Looking at the study overall: COVID-19 samples collected from the United States, Italy and Spain covered acute and convalescent phases. PBMCs, B-cell-depleted T cells, or T cells provided the cDNA or gDNA that made up the material.

The V gene end was trimmed by 6 bases and the J gene end by 7 bases; junction bases not matched to a gene: 21. This CDR3 is 18 amino acids long. Per germline, CDR1 SGHNT and CDR2 YYREEE (reference sequence). Per the original data handling: It was from reference gene primer amplification that nucleated cell counts were estimated. Assay: immunoSEQ multiplex PCR; the TCRdb copy retains only in-frame clones and omits some. Clone size and V and J calls were adopted from that table, with D and trimming inferred from the DNA. The sample includes approximately 120,000 clones, roughly 88% of them seen just once.

The rearrangement uses TRBV5-4 and TRBJ2-3; TRBD2 matches 9 bases. Sequenced sample: peripheral blood. The receptor was isolated from a human donor in a cohort sampled during active COVID-19. CDR3 amino acids: CASISKGSGSARPYTQYF. The CDR3 DNA sequence: TGTGCCAGCATCTCCAAAGGTAGCGGGAGTGCCCGTCCATATACGCAGTATTTT.